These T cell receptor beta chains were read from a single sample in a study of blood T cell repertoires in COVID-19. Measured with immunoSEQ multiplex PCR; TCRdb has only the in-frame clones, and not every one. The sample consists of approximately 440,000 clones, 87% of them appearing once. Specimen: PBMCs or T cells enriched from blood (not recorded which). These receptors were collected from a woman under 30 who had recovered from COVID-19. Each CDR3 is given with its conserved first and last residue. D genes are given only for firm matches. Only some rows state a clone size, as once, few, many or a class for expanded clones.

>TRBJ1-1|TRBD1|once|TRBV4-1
TGCGCCAGCAGCAGTCTTCAGGGGGCCACTGAAGCTTTCTTT
CASSSLQGATEAFF
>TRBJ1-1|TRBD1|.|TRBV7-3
TGTGCCAGCAGCCCGAGTAGGGACAGGGGTACTGAAGCTTTCTTT
CASSPSRDRGTEAFF
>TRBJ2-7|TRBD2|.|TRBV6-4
TGTGCCAGCAGTGAGACTAGCGGGACCTACGAGCAGTACTTC
CASSETSGTYEQYF
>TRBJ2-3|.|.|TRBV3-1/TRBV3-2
TGTGCCAGCAGCCAAGATGCGGCCACAGATACGCAGTATTTT
CASSQDAATDTQYF
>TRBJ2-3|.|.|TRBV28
TGTGCCAGCAGTTTCACTTTTTCGGGCACAGATACGCAGTATTTT
CASSFTFSGTDTQYF
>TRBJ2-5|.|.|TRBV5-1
TGCGCCAGCAGCTTGGGGCGACTAAACCAAGAGACCCAGTACTTC
CASSLGRLNQETQYF
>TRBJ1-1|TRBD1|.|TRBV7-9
TGTGCCAGCAGACGAGGACAGGGGGCGGATGAAGCTTTCTTT
CASRRGQGADEAFF
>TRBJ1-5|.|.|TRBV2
TGTGCCAGCAGTGAAGGGGGCAGGGATCAGCCCCAGCATTTT
CASSEGGRDQPQHF
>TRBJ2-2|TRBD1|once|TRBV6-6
TGTGCCAGCAGTCTAAGGGCAGGGGGCGCGAGGGCCAACACCGGGGAGCTGTTTTTT
CASSLRAGGARANTGELFF
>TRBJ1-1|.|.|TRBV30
TGTGCCTGGAGTCCGGGAGGGGGGGGTAGAGCGGCTGAAGCTTTCTTT
CAWSPGGGGRAAEAFF
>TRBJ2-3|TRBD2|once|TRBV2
TGTGCCAGCAGTGTAAAAAGATGGGGGGGGGAATATACAGATACGCAGTATTTT
CASSVKRWGGEYTDTQYF
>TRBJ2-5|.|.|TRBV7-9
TGTGCCAGCAGCTTAGGAATCGTTCACAGGGTTGGGTACCAAGAGACCCAGTACTTC
CASSLGIVHRVGYQETQYF
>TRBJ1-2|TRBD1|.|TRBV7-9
TGTGCCAGCAGCTCAACCGACAGGGCGGATGGCTACACCTTC
CASSSTDRADGYTF
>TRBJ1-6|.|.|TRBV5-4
TGTGCCAGCAGCTTGGACAGCCCCGCAAATTCACCCCTCCACTTT
CASSLDSPANSPLHF
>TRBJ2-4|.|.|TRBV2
TGTGCCAGCAGTCGGGGAAACATTCAGTACTTC
CASSRGNIQYF
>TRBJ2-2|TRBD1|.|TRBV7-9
TGTGCCAGCAGTCCGACAGGGGGCGGCTTGGACACCGGGGAGCTGTTTTTT
CASSPTGGGLDTGELFF
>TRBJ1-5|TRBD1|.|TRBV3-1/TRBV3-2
TGTGCCAGCAGCCAAGCAGGGGGAGGGCCCCAGCATTTT
CASSQAGGGPQHF
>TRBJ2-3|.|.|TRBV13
TGTGCCAGCAGCTTAGGGCCCCAGGATACGCAGTATTTT
CASSLGPQDTQYF
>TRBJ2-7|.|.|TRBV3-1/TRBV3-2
TGTGCCAGCAGCCAAGATCTAGAAGCCCCTGTGGAGTACTTC
CASSQDLEAPVEYF
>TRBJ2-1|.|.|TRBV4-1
TGCGCCAGCAGCCAAGATGTGGGGAGTAATGAGCAGTTCTTC
CASSQDVGSNEQFF
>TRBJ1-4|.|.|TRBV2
TGTGCCACCGACACTGATAATGAAAAACTGTTTTTT
CATDTDNEKLFF
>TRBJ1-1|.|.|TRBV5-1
TGCGCCAGTCGCCGACAGGACACTGAAGCTTTCTTT
CASRRQDTEAFF
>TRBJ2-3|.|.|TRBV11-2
TGTGCCAGCAGCTTAGGGTCGCCGGGCACAGATACGCAGTATTTT
CASSLGSPGTDTQYF
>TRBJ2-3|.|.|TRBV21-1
TGTGCCAGCAGCCCCCGTGGGGTTGGGACAGAAGCCTCAAGCACAGATACGCAGTATTTT
CASSPRGVGTEASSTDTQYF
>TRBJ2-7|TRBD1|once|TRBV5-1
TGCGCCAGCAGGGTGACAGGGGGCGCCGAGCAGTACTTC
CASRVTGGAEQYF
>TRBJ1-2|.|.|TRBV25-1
TGTGCCAGCAGTGGTAGGGACTTTCCGATTTATGGCTACACCTTC
CASSGRDFPIYGYTF
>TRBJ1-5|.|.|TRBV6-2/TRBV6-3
TGTGCCAGCAGTTACCATACGGTTTCAGGGCCCAATCAGCCCCAGCATTTT
CASSYHTVSGPNQPQHF
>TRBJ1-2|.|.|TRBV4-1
TGCGCCAGCAGCCAAGACCCCCCAGTCAAAGTCTATGGCTACACCTTC
CASSQDPPVKVYGYTF
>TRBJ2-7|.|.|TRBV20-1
TGCAGTGCTAGAGATCAATACGAGCAGTACTTC
CSARDQYEQYF
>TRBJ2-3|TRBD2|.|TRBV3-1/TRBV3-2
TGTGCCAGCAGCCACCCCACGGGGGGTAGCGGGGGCAAGGATACGCAGTATTTT
CASSHPTGGSGGKDTQYF
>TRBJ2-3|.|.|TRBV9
TGTGCCAGCAGCCCTATTTTGAGAGGGGATACGCAGTATTTT
CASSPILRGDTQYF
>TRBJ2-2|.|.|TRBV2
TGTGCCAGCGAAAAGGGCAGGGCGAACACCGGGGAGCTGTTTTTT
CASEKGRANTGELFF
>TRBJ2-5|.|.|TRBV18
TGTGCCAGCTCACTCGAAGAGACCCAGTACTTC
CASSLEETQYF
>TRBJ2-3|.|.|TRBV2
TGTGCCAGCAGTCCCGATTCGAGTTCATGGAGGGCCACCACAGATACGCAGTATTTT
CASSPDSSSWRATTDTQYF
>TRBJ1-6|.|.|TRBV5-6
TGTGCCAGCAGCCTTGCGGGGGTCTGGAGCTCCTATAATTCACCCCTCCACTTT
CASSLAGVWSSYNSPLHF
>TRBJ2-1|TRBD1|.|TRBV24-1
TGTGCCACCAGTGACCCGGGACAGGGGGGGTACAATGAGCAGTTCTTC
CATSDPGQGGYNEQFF
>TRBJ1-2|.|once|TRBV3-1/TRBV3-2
TGTGCCAGCAGGGGTGAGGGAGGCTACACCTTC
CASRGEGGYTF
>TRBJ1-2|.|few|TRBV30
TGTGCCTGGAACCTAGGGCCGGGGGATGGCTACACCTTC
CAWNLGPGDGYTF
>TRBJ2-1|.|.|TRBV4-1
TGCGCCAGCAGCCAAGACCCAGGGTTCTCCTACAATGAGCAGTTCTTC
CASSQDPGFSYNEQFF
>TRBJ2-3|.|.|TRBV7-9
TGTGCCAGCACCCTCGACAGGTCAGGTGATACGCAGTATTTT
CASTLDRSGDTQYF